The T cell receptor (beta chain) described here comes from a study of T cells after yellow fever vaccination. One entry per CDR3 protein, called by TCRdb with MiXCR from the 5' RACE reads. The repertoire consists of approximately 61,000 distinct CDR3 sequences, with roughly 7.4% occurring once and the leading ten covering roughly two fifths. CDR1 and CDR2 (germline): LNHNV, YYDKDF (reference sequence). The CDR3 runs to 14 residues. Between the trimmed V and J ends, which lost 5 bases and 1 base, there was a span of 10 bases. The sample holds a few counts of this clonotype. The chain combines TRBV15 with TRBJ2-3; D ambiguous. This sequence was found in a man aged 18-30 years who received the YFV17D yellow fever vaccine. Sample: CD8+ T cells sorted from PBMCs, taken on the day of the first yellow fever vaccination. The CDR3 loop is CATSSNTRTDTQYF. CDR3 nucleotide sequence: TGTGCCACCAGCTCGAATACCCGCACAGATACGCAGTATTTT.